Listed below are T cell receptor beta chains from one sample, sequenced in a study of blood T cell repertoires in COVID-19. Clones were read by immunoSEQ multiplex PCR, and TCRdb kept only the in-frame ones, dropping some. Here the sample spans about 330,000 clones, over 80% being singletons. The specimen sequenced was PBMCs or T cells enriched from blood (not recorded which). These receptors all come from a man aged 25 to 45 who had recovered from COVID-19. The CDR3 runs from the conserved cysteine through the conserved F or W. A D gene is named only where the DNA matches it firmly. Clone size is not always given. Where it is, it says once, few, many or a class for expanded clones.

TRBV5-4	TRBD2	.	TRBJ2-3	CASSLPSGGQTDTQYF	TGTGCCAGCAGCTTGCCTAGCGGGGGCCAGACAGATACGCAGTATTTT
TRBV5-1	TRBD1	.	TRBJ1-1	CASRLTGSTEAFF	TGCGCCAGCAGGTTGACAGGGTCCACTGAAGCTTTCTTT
TRBV27	TRBD2	.	TRBJ2-2	CASSFGRFDTGELFF	TGTGCCAGCAGTTTCGGGAGGTTCGACACCGGGGAGCTGTTTTTT
TRBV3-1/TRBV3-2	TRBD1	.	TRBJ2-3	CASSPGTGTMDTDTQYF	TGTGCCAGCAGTCCCGGGACAGGCACGATGGACACAGATACGCAGTATTTT
TRBV13	.	.	TRBJ2-5	CASSLRGPGSETQYF	TGTGCCAGCAGCTTAAGAGGGCCCGGTTCTGAGACCCAGTACTTC
TRBV5-8	.	.	TRBJ2-1	CASSFVRSYNEQFF	TGTGCCAGCAGCTTCGTCAGATCCTACAATGAGCAGTTCTTC
TRBV29-1	.	.	TRBJ2-5	CSVETGYEETQYF	TGCAGCGTTGAGACAGGTTACGAAGAGACCCAGTACTTC
TRBV7-6	TRBD1	.	TRBJ2-5	CASSSGQGIQETQYF	TGTGCCAGCAGCTCGGGACAGGGAATTCAGGAGACCCAGTACTTC
TRBV12-3/TRBV12-4	TRBD2	.	TRBJ2-5	CASNKGLQETQYF	TGTGCCAGCAATAAGGGACTACAAGAGACCCAGTACTTC
TRBV2	TRBD2	.	TRBJ2-3	CASSEATSGYTQYF	TGTGCCAGCAGTGAAGCGACTAGCGGGTATACGCAGTATTTT
TRBV30	TRBD1	.	TRBJ1-5	CAWDKTPGTGINQPQHF	TGTGCCTGGGACAAGACCCCAGGGACAGGGATAAATCAGCCCCAGCATTTT
TRBV28	TRBD1	.	TRBJ1-2	CASGTGYGYTF	TGTGCCAGCGGGACAGGGTATGGCTACACCTTC
TRBV28	.	.	TRBJ1-2	CASTIQQGTGGYGYTF	TGTGCCAGCACCATTCAACAGGGTACTGGAGGTTATGGCTACACCTTC
TRBV4-1	TRBD1	once	TRBJ2-3	CASSQSDRGLADTQYF	TGCGCCAGCAGCCAGTCCGACAGGGGGCTCGCAGATACGCAGTATTTT
TRBV11-3	.	.	TRBJ2-7	CASSPGTTPYEQYF	TGTGCCAGCAGCCCCGGGACAACTCCCTACGAGCAGTACTTC
TRBV28	.	.	TRBJ2-5	CASSFVAQETQYF	TGTGCCAGCAGTTTTGTAGCCCAAGAGACCCAGTACTTC
TRBV28	TRBD1	.	TRBJ1-5	CASSLSGDSDYQPQHF	TGTGCCAGCAGTTTGTCCGGGGACAGCGATTATCAGCCCCAGCATTTT
TRBV27	TRBD2	.	TRBJ2-1	CASRGRTSDEQFF	TGTGCCAGCAGAGGACGGACTAGCGATGAGCAGTTCTTC
TRBV25-1	TRBD1	.	TRBJ2-1	CASISQTGASYNEQFF	TGTGCCAGCATTTCCCAGACAGGGGCCTCCTACAATGAGCAGTTCTTC
TRBV5-1	TRBD2	.	TRBJ2-3	CASSRPQTLAGVADTQYF	TGCGCCAGCAGCCGACCTCAAACACTAGCGGGGGTGGCAGATACGCAGTATTTT
TRBV6-5	.	once	TRBJ1-5	CASKGLNSNQPQHF	TGTGCCAGCAAGGGACTTAATAGCAATCAGCCCCAGCATTTT
TRBV7-9	TRBD1	.	TRBJ1-1	CASSSQGVNTEAFF	TGTGCCAGCAGCTCCCAGGGGGTGAACACTGAAGCTTTCTTT
TRBV5-1	TRBD1	few	TRBJ1-5	CASSLGTGSNQPQHF	TGCGCCAGCAGCCTAGGGACAGGTAGCAATCAGCCCCAGCATTTT
TRBV19	.	.	TRBJ2-3	CASSPYPGSSTDTQYF	TGTGCCAGTAGTCCCTACCCCGGGTCTAGCACAGATACGCAGTATTTT
TRBV2	.	few	TRBJ1-1	CASSRRGWDTEAFF	TGTGCCAGCAGTAGAAGGGGGTGGGACACTGAAGCTTTCTTT
TRBV7-9	.	.	TRBJ2-1	CASSPPGQALGGQFF	TGTGCCAGCAGCCCTCCGGGGCAGGCCTTAGGGGGGCAGTTCTTC
TRBV19	.	.	TRBJ2-5	CASSMEAYQETQYF	TGTGCCAGTAGTATGGAGGCTTATCAAGAGACCCAGTACTTC
TRBV27	.	few	TRBJ2-1	CASSLPRGEQFF	TGTGCCAGCAGTTTACCCAGGGGTGAGCAGTTCTTC
TRBV19	TRBD2	.	TRBJ2-3	CASHSGVTDTQYF	TGTGCCAGTCATAGCGGGGTCACAGATACGCAGTATTTT
TRBV6-5	.	.	TRBJ2-2	CASSYLTGINTGELFF	TGTGCCAGCAGTTACTTAACAGGGATCAACACCGGGGAGCTGTTTTTT
TRBV7-9	TRBD1	.	TRBJ1-2	CASRTGGLNYGYTF	TGTGCCAGCAGGACAGGGGGCCTCAACTATGGCTACACCTTC
TRBV24-1	TRBD1	.	TRBJ1-2	CATSERAGGYGYTF	TGTGCCACCAGTGAGCGTGCAGGGGGATATGGCTACACCTTC
TRBV6-5	.	.	TRBJ1-2	CASSYSPGGRGYTF	TGTGCCAGCAGTTACTCTCCGGGGGGGCGCGGCTACACCTTC
TRBV9	.	.	TRBJ2-1	CASSVAGVGYNEQFF	TGTGCCAGCAGCGTAGCGGGGGTGGGATACAATGAGCAGTTCTTC
TRBV4-1	.	.	TRBJ2-3	CASSQDLAGNKADTQYF	TGCGCCAGCAGCCAAGATCTGGCAGGGAATAAGGCAGATACGCAGTATTTT
TRBV10-3	TRBD2	.	TRBJ2-3	CAISESFAGGTRTDTQYF	TGTGCCATCAGTGAGTCTTTCGCGGGGGGGACGCGAACAGATACGCAGTATTTT
TRBV28	TRBD1	.	TRBJ1-5	CASSWGQGAGQPQHF	TGTGCCAGCAGTTGGGGACAGGGGGCCGGTCAGCCCCAGCATTTT
TRBV7-9	.	.	TRBJ1-2	CASSAGPHGYTF	TGTGCCAGCAGCGCGGGACCTCATGGCTACACCTTC
TRBV29-1	TRBD1	.	TRBJ1-2	CSALPQGAFGYTF	TGCAGCGCACTTCCCCAGGGGGCATTTGGCTACACCTTC
TRBV18	TRBD1	.	TRBJ2-7	CASSPLTGGEQYF	TGTGCCAGCTCACCCTTGACAGGGGGCGAGCAGTACTTC
TRBV27	.	.	TRBJ1-2	CASSPPPAREGYTF	TGTGCCAGCAGTCCACCCCCGGCCCGGGAAGGCTACACCTTC
TRBV2	TRBD2	.	TRBJ2-5	CASSKASGGRIGETQYF	TGTGCCAGCAGTAAAGCTAGCGGGGGCAGGATAGGAGAGACCCAGTACTTC
TRBV27	.	.	TRBJ1-1	CASSPRRNTEAFF	TGTGCCAGCAGTCCGCGGCGGAACACTGAAGCTTTCTTT
TRBV18	TRBD1	.	TRBJ2-7	CASSRGTGPYEQYF	TGTGCCAGCTCCCGCGGGACAGGACCCTACGAGCAGTACTTC
TRBV11-2	.	.	TRBJ1-1	CASSLGAGAEAFF	TGTGCCAGCAGCTTAGGGGCCGGGGCTGAAGCTTTCTTT
TRBV14	TRBD1	.	TRBJ2-2	CASSRPGQTNTGELFF	TGTGCCAGCAGCCGCCCGGGACAGACGAACACCGGGGAGCTGTTTTTT
TRBV9	.	.	TRBJ1-6	CASSVGGVRHSPLHF	TGTGCCAGCAGCGTAGGGGGGGTACGGCATTCACCCCTCCACTTT
TRBV25-1	TRBD2	.	TRBJ2-2	CASSLKPGLAGGRGELFF	TGTGCCAGCAGTTTAAAACCTGGACTAGCGGGGGGGCGTGGGGAGCTGTTTTTT
TRBV7-9	.	.	TRBJ1-2	CASSPGTYGYTF	TGTGCCAGCAGCCCAGGCACATATGGCTACACCTTC
TRBV3-1/TRBV3-2	TRBD1	.	TRBJ2-2	CASSVDRPYTGELFF	TGTGCCAGCAGCGTGGACAGGCCCTACACCGGGGAGCTGTTTTTT
TRBV6-5	.	.	TRBJ2-1	CASSSQGGNEQFF	TGTGCCAGCAGTTCACAGGGCGGCAATGAGCAGTTCTTC
TRBV29-1	TRBD1	.	TRBJ1-1	CSAAEDRGTEAFF	TGCAGCGCCGCGGAAGACAGGGGAACTGAAGCTTTCTTT
TRBV7-8	.	.	TRBJ2-7	CASSTGSRGQYF	TGTGCCAGCAGCACAGGGTCTAGGGGGCAGTACTTC
TRBV6-5	TRBD1	.	TRBJ1-2	CASRWTGDVDGYTF	TGTGCCAGCAGATGGACAGGGGACGTGGATGGCTACACCTTC